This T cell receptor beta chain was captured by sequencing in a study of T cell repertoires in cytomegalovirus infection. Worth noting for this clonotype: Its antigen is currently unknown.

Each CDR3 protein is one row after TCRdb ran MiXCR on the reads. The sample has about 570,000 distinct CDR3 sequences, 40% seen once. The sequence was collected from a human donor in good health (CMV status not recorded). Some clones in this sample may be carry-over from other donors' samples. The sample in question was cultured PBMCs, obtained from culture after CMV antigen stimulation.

The CDR3 protein is CASSRAEGGTSGDTQYF. The CDR3, as DNA: TGTGCCAGCAGCCGGGCGGAAGGAGGGACTAGCGGAGATACGCAGTATTTT. The genes are TRBV11-2 and TRBJ2-3; 11 nucleotides match TRBD2. The germline V gene encodes CDR1 SGHAT and CDR2 FQNNGV. This CDR3 is 17 amino acids long. J was trimmed by 5 bases and V by 5 bases; bases with no gene match: 12.